This passage covers 4 T cell receptor beta chains from one sample sequenced in a study of identical twins. MiXCR, run by TCRdb on the 5' RACE reads, gives a single entry per CDR3 protein. The table records hundreds of thousands of distinct CDR3 sequences, around 6.1% of them present only once. The specimen was naive T cells sorted from blood. The receptor source for this set is a man younger than 35 in good health.

This clonotype was observed at least ten times. The chain employs TRBV20-1 and TRBJ2-1, with 10 bases that match TRBD2. Germline V gene sequence: CDR1 DFQATT, CDR2 SNEGSKA (reference sequence). The CDR3 extends over 16 amino acids. The ends lost 2 bases at V and 3 bases at J; junction bases unmatched: 7. Here the CDR3 reads CSARIELAGHYNEQFF. CDR3 coding DNA: TGCAGTGCTAGAATAGAACTAGCGGGACACTACAATGAGCAGTTCTTC.

This clonotype came up many times. The gene calls are TRBV11-2 and TRBJ1-6, with TRBD1 identical over 8 bases. The CDR3 length is 14 residues. Germline lookup yields CDR1 SGHAT and CDR2 FQNNGV. J lost 8 bases, V lost 4 bases, and 4 bases had no gene match. CDR3: CASSSPDRDSPLHF. The CDR3 DNA reads as TGTGCCAGCAGCTCCCCGGACAGGGATTCACCCCTCCACTTT.

This clonotype was recorded many times. The chain employs TRBV6-2 or TRBV6-3 and TRBJ1-5; TRBD1 aligns across 7 bases. Per germline, CDR1 MNHEY and CDR2 SVGEGT. CDR3 length: 15 amino acids. J gave up 0 bases and V 6 bases, and 5 bases lay outside the gene matches. CDR3 coding DNA: TGTGCCAGCAGAACGGGACAGTATAGCAATCAGCCCCAGCATTTT. Translation gives CASRTGQYSNQPQHF.

This clonotype appeared many times. The chain recombines TRBV5-5 with TRBJ2-7, with unresolved D. V was shortened by 0 bases and J by 3 bases, with 7 bases between the two germline ends. This CDR3 has 13 residues. Germline loops: CDR1 SGHKS, CDR2 YYEKEE (reference sequence). CDR3 loop: CASSLGRNYEQYV. The CDR3 DNA reads as TGTGCCAGCAGCTTGGGGCGGAACTACGAGCAGTACGTC.